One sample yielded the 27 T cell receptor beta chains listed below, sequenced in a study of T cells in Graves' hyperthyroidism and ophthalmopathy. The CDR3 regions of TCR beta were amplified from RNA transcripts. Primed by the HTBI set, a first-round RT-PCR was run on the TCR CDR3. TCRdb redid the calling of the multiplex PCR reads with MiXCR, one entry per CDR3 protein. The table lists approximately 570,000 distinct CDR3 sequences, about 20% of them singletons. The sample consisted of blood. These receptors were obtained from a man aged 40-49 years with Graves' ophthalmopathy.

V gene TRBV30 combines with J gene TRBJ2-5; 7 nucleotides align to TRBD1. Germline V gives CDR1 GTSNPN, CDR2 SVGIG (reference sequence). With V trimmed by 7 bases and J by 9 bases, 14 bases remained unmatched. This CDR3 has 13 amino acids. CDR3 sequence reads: CASGEGAARAQYF. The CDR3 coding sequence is TGTGCCTCCGGAGAGGGGGCCGCGAGGGCCCAGTACTTC.

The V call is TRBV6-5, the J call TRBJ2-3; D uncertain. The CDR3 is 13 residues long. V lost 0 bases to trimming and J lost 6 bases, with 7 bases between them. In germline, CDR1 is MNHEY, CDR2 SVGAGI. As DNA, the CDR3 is TGTGCCAGCAGTTACTCCAACATTGATACGCAGTATTTT. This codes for CASSYSNIDTQYF.

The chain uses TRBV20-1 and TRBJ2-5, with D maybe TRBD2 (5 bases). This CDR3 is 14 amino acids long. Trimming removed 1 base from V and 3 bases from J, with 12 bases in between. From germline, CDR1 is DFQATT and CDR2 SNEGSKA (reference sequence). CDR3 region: CSARGPGIKETQYF. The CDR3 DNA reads TGCAGTGCTAGAGGGCCGGGAATAAAAGAGACCCAGTACTTC.

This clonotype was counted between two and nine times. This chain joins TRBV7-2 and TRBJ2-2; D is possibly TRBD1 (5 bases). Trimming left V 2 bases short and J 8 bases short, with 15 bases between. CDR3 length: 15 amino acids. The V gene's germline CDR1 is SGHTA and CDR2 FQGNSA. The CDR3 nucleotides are TGTGCCAGCAGCTTAATAGTAGGGGCGGTGGGGGAGCTGTTTTTT. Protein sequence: CASSLIVGAVGELFF.

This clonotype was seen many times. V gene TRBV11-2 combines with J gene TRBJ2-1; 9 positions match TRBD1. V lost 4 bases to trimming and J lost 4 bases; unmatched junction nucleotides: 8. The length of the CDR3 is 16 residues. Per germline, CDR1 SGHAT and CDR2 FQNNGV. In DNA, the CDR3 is TGTGCCAGCAGCTACACGACAGGGGGGTTATACAATGAGCAGTTCTTC. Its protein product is CASSYTTGGLYNEQFF.

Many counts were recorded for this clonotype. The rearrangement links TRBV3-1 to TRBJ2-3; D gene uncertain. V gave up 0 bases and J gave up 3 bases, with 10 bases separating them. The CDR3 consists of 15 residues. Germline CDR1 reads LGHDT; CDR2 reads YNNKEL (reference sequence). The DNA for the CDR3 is TGTGCCAGCAGCCAAGAGGACGGACCGACAGATACGCAGTATTTT. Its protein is CASSQEDGPTDTQYF.

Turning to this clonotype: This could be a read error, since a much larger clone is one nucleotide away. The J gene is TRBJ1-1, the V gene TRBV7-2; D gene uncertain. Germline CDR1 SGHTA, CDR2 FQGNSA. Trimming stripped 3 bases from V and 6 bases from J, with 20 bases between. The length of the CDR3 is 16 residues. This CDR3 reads CASSFFGGGGYAEAFF. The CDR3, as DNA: TGTGCCAGCAGCTTTTTTGGCGGCGGAGGATACGCTGAAGCTTTCTTT.

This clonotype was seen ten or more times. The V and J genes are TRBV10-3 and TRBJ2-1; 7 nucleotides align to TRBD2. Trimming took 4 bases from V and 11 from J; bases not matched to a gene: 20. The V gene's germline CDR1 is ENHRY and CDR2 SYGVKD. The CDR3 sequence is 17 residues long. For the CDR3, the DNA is TGTGCCATCAGTGGTGGGGAGGGAGAGAGCCCAGGACCCAAGCAGTTCTTC. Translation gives CAISGGEGESPGPKQFF.

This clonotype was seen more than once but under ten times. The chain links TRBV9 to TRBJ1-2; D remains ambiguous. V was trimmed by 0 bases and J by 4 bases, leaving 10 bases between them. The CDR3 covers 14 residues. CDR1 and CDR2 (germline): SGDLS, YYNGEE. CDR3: CASSVVSGSYGYTF. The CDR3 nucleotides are TGTGCCAGCAGCGTAGTATCAGGTTCCTATGGCTACACCTTC.

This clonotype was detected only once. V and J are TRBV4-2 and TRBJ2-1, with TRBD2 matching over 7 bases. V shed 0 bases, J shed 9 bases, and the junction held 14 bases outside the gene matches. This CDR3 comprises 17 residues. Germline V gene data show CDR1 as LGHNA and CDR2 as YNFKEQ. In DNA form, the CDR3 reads TGTGCCAGCAGCCAAGATGGGCTGGGGCGGGAGCGCAGTGAGCAGTTCTTC. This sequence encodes CASSQDGLGRERSEQFF.

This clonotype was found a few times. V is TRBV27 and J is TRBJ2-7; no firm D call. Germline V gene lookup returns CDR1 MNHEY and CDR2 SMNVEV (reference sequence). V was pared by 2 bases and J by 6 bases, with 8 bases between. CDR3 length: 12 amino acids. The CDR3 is CASSLKGSEQYF. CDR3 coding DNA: TGTGCCAGCAGTTTAAAGGGCAGCGAGCAGTACTTC.

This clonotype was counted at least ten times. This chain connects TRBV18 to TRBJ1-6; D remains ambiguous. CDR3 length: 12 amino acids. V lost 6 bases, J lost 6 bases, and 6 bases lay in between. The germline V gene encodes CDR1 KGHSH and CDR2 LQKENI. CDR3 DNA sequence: TGTGCCAGCTCGTCGACTAATTCACCCCTCCACTTT. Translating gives CASSSTNSPLHF.

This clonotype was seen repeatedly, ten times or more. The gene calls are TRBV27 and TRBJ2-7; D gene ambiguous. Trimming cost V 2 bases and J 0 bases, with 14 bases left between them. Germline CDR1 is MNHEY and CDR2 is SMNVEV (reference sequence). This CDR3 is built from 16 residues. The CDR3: CASSLIGSTLSYEQYF. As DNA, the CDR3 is TGTGCCAGCAGTTTAATCGGGTCCACCCTCTCCTACGAGCAGTACTTC.

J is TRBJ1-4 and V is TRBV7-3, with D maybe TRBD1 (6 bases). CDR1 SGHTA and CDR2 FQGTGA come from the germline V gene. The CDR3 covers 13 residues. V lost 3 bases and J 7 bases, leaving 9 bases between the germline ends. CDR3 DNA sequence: TGTGCCAGCAGCTTGGGAGGGGGTGAAAAACTGTTTTTT. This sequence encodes CASSLGGGEKLFF.

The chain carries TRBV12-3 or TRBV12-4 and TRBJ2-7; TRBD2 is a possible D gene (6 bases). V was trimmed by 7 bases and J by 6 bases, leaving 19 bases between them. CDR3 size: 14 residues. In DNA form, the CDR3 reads TGTGCCAGCATGTACAGAGCGGGTGGATCCGAGCAGTACTTC. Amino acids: CASMYRAGGSEQYF.

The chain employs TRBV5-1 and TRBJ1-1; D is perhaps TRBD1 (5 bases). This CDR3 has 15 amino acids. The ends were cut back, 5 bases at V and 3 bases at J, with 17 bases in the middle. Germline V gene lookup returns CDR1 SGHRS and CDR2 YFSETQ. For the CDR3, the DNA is TGCGCCAGCAGTCGTGGGGGGTTTCGTGACACTGAAGCTTTCTTT. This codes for CASSRGGFRDTEAFF. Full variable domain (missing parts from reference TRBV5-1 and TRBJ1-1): KAGVTQTPRYLIKTRGQQVTLSCSPISGHRSVSWYQQTPGQGLQFLFEYFSETQRNKGNFPGRFSGRQFSNSRSEMNVSTLELGDSALYLCASSRGGFRDTEAFFGQGTRLTVV.

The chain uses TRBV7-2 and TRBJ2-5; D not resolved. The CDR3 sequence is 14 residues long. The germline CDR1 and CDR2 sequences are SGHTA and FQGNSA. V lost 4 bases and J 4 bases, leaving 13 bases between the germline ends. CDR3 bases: TGTGCCAGCAGCTCTCCATGGTCCAGAGAGACCCAGTACTTC. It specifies CASSSPWSRETQYF.

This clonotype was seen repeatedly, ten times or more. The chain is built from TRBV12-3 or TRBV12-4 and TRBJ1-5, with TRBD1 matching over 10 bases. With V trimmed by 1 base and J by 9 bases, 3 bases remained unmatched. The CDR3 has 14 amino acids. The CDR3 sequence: CASSLGTGGTPQHF. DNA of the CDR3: TGTGCCAGCAGTTTAGGGACAGGGGGAACGCCCCAGCATTTT.

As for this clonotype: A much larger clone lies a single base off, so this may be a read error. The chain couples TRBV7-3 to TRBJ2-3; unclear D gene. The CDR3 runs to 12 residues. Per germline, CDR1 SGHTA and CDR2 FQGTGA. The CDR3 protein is CTSSSSDDTQYF. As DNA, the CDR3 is TGTACCAGCAGCTCTTCGGACGATACGCAGTATTTT.

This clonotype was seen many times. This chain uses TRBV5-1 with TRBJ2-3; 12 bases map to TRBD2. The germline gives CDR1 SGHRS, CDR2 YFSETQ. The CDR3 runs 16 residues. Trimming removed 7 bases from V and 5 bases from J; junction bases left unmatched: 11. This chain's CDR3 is CASQTPSGGAEDTQYF. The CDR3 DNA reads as TGCGCCAGCCAAACTCCTAGCGGGGGGGCGGAAGATACGCAGTATTTT.

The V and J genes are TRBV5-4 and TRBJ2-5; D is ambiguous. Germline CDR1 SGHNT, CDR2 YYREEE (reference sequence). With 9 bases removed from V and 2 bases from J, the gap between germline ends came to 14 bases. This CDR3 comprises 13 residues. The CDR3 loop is CAIAVGAQETQYF. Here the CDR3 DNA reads TGTGCCATTGCCGTGGGTGCGCAAGAGACCCAGTACTTC.

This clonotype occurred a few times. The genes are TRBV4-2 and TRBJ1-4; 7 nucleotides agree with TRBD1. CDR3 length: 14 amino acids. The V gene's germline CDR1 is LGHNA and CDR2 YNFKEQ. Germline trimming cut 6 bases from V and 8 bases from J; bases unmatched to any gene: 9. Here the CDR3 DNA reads TGTGCCAGCAGTTACGACAGGGAGAAGGAAAAACTGTTTTTT. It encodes CASSYDREKEKLFF.

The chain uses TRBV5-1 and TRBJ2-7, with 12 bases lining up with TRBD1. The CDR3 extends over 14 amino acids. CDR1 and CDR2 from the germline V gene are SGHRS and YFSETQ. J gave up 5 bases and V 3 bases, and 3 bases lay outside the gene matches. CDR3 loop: CASSSGQGADEQYF. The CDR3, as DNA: TGCGCCAGCAGCTCGGGACAGGGGGCCGACGAGCAGTACTTC.

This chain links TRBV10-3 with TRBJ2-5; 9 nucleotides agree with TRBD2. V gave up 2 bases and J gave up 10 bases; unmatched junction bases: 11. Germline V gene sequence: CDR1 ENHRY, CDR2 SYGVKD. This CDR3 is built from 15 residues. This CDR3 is CAISERKGTSPNQYF. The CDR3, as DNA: TGTGCCATCAGTGAGAGAAAAGGGACTAGCCCGAACCAGTACTTC.

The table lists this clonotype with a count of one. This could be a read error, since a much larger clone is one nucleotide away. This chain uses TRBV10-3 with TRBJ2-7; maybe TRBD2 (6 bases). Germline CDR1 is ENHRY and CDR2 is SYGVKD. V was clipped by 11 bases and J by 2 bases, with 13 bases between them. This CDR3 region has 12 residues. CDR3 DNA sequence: TGTGCCGCGGGGACGAAGGCCTACGAGCAGTACGTC. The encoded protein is CAAGTKAYEQYV.

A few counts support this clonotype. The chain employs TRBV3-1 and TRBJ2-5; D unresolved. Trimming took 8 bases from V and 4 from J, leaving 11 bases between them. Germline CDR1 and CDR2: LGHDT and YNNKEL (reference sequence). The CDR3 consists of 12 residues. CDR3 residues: CASRAPSETQYF. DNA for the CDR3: TGTGCCAGCCGGGCCCCCTCAGAGACCCAGTACTTC.

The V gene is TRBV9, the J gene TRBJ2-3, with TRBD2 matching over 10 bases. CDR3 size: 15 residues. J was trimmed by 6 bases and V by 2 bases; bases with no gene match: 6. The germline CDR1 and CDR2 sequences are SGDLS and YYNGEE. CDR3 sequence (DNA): TGTGCCAGCAGCGTTAGCGGGAGGACAGGGGATACGCAGTATTTT. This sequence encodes CASSVSGRTGDTQYF.